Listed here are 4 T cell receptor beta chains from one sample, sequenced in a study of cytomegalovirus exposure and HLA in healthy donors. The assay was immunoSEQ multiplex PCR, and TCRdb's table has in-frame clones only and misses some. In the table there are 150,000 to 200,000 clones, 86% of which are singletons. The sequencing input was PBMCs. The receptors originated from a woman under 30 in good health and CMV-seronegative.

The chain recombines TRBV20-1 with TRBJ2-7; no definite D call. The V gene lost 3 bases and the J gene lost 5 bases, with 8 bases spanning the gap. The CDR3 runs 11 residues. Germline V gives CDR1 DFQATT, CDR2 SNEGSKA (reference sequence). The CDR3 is CSARLAHEQYF. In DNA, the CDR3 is TGCAGTGCTAGGTTAGCCCACGAGCAGTACTTC.

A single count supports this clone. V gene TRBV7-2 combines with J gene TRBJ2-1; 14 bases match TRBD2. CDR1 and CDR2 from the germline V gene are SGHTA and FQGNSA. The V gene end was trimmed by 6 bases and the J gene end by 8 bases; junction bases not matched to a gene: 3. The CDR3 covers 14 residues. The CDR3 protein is CASRTSGGAHEQFF. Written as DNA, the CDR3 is TGTGCCAGCAGGACTAGCGGGGGGGCGCATGAGCAGTTCTTC.

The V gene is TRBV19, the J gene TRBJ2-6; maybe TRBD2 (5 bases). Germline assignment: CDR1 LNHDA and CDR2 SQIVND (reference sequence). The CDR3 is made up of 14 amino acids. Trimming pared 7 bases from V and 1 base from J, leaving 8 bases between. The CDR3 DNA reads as TGTGCCAGTATGGAGGCTTCTGGGGCCAACGTCCTGACTTTC. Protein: CASMEASGANVLTF.

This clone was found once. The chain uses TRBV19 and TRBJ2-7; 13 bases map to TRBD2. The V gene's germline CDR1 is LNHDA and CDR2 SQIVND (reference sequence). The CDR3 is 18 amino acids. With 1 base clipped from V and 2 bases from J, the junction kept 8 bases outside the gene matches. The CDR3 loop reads CASSIGQTSGRTTYEQYF. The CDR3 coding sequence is TGTGCCAGTAGTATAGGGCAGACTAGCGGGAGGACCACCTACGAGCAGTACTTC. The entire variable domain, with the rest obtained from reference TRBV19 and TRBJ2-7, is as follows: DGGITQSPKYLFRKEGQNVTLSCEQNLNHDAMYWYRQDPGQGLRLIYYSQIVNDFQKGDIAEGYSVSREKKESFPLTVTSAQKNPTAFYLCASSIGQTSGRTTYEQYFGPGTRLTVT.